This entry lists 4 T cell receptor beta chains sequenced from one sample in a study of blood T cell repertoires in COVID-19. Sequencing used immunoSEQ multiplex PCR; TCRdb keeps in-frame clones, though not all of them. The profile shows roughly 300,000 clones, around 85% of them singletons. Input material: PBMCs or T cells enriched from blood (not recorded which). These receptors all stem from a woman between 45 and 65 years old who had recovered from COVID-19.

DNA for the CDR3: TGTGCCTGGACTGGGCTCGATACGCAGTATTTT. Amino acid sequence: CAWTGLDTQYF. V and J are TRBV30 and TRBJ2-3; D is ambiguous. With 4 bases removed from V and 6 bases from J, the gap between germline ends came to 8 bases. Looked up from germline, CDR1 is GTSNPN and CDR2 is SVGIG (reference sequence). The CDR3 covers 11 residues.

The chain links TRBV5-1 to TRBJ2-6; D is unclear. V was clipped by 5 bases and J by 0 bases, with 6 bases between them. The CDR3 sequence is 14 residues long. Germline V gives CDR1 SGHRS, CDR2 YFSETQ. The CDR3 bases are TGCGCCAGCAGGCAGGACTCTGGGGCCAACGTCCTGACTTTC. Amino acids: CASRQDSGANVLTF. The whole variable domain, filled in from reference TRBV5-1 and TRBJ2-6, reads KAGVTQTPRYLIKTRGQQVTLSCSPISGHRSVSWYQQTPGQGLQFLFEYFSETQRNKGNFPGRFSGRQFSNSRSEMNVSTLELGDSALYLCASRQDSGANVLTFGAGSRLTVL.

This clone was picked up a small number of times. This chain uses TRBV6-5 with TRBJ1-2; tentatively, D is TRBD1 (5 bases). The germline gives CDR1 MNHEY, CDR2 SVGAGI. V was clipped by 6 bases and J by 4 bases, with 15 bases between them. CDR3 length: 14 residues. This CDR3 reads CASSQQFGAYGYTF. In DNA form, the CDR3 reads TGTGCCAGCAGCCAACAGTTTGGGGCCTATGGCTACACCTTC.

J is TRBJ2-1 and V is TRBV11-3, with D possibly being TRBD2 (8 bases). The CDR3 consists of 14 residues. With 5 bases removed from V and 9 bases from J, the gap between germline ends came to 17 bases. Germline loops: CDR1 SGHNT, CDR2 YENEEA. The CDR3 here is CASSRGREVGEQFF. CDR3 DNA sequence: TGTGCCAGCAGCAGGGGGCGGGAGGTAGGTGAGCAGTTCTTC. The full variable domain, completed using reference TRBV11-3 and TRBJ2-1, is EAGVVQSPRYKIIEKKQPVAFWCNPISGHNTLYWYLQNLGQGPELLIRYENEEAVDDSQLPKDRFSAERLKGVDSTLKIQPAELGDSAVYLCASSRGREVGEQFFGPGTRLTVL.